These 18 T cell receptor beta chains originate from one sample sequenced in a study of CD8 T cells in ankylosing spondylitis (TCRdb year 2017). The method was 5' RACE. Sequencing was performed on an Illumina HiSeq 2500. Starting from the raw public reads, TCRdb applied fastp trimming at Q25, assembled clones with MiXCR and retained in-frame beta chains. Records with the same CDR3 protein are collapsed into one entry carrying the most frequent genes and DNA. Present in this sample are about 35,000 distinct CDR3 sequences, 9% to 12% of which were seen just once. The ten most abundant clones make up about 16% of the sample. Sample: blood, either unsorted or a sorted T cell fraction (not recorded which). The receptors here all came from a male donor with ankylosing spondylitis or in good health (not recorded which).

The rearrangement joins TRBV3-1 to TRBJ2-1; unclear D gene. Germline V gene sequence: CDR1 LGHDT, CDR2 YNNKEL (reference sequence). CDR3 length equals 17 residues. The V end lost 0 bases, the J end lost 6 bases, and 18 bases lay between the germline ends. The CDR3: CASSQDPQARNTNEQFF. In nucleotides, the CDR3 is TGTGCCAGCAGCCAAGATCCCCAGGCTAGGAACACCAATGAGCAGTTCTTC.

This clonotype was picked up many times. The rearrangement links TRBV5-5 to TRBJ2-1; no clear D gene. There are 11 residues in the CDR3. V lost 4 bases, J lost 2 bases, and 1 base lay in between. The germline V gene encodes CDR1 SGHKS and CDR2 YYEKEE (reference sequence). Written as DNA, the CDR3 is TGTGCCAGCAGCACCTACAATGAGCAGTTCTTC. Residues: CASSTYNEQFF.

This clonotype appeared many times. The rearrangement links TRBV7-8 to TRBJ2-7; tentatively, D is TRBD1 or TRBD2 (5 bases each). V lost 5 bases, J lost 6 bases, and 14 bases lay in between. The CDR3 is 13 residues long. From germline, CDR1 is SGHVS and CDR2 FQNEAQ. CDR3 sequence: CASSLWGGGEQYF. CDR3 DNA: TGTGCCAGCAGCCTTTGGGGTGGGGGCGAGCAGTACTTC.

This clonotype was recorded at least ten times. This chain uses TRBV5-1 with TRBJ2-1; D not resolved. CDR3 size: 13 residues. V was clipped by 4 bases and J by 6 bases, with 11 bases between them. Per germline, CDR1 SGHRS and CDR2 YFSETQ. Here the CDR3 reads CASSMVASNEQFF. In DNA, the CDR3 is TGCGCCAGCAGCATGGTGGCTAGCAATGAGCAGTTCTTC.

In the case of this clonotype: Since a much larger clone is just one base distant, this may be a read error. This rearrangement joins TRBV21-1 to TRBJ2-7; the D call TRBD1 from the table was never checked on the DNA. TRBV21-1 is designated a pseudogene. CDR3 length equals 19 residues. The CDR3 DNA is TGTGCCATCAGCAGAGAGGTACGGACGGGGAGACGACCCGAGGGTGAGCAGTACTTC. This sequence encodes CAISREVRTGRRPEGEQYF.

This clonotype was detected many times. J is TRBJ2-6 and V is TRBV15; D gene ambiguous. The V end lost 0 bases, the J end lost 4 bases, and 7 bases lay between the germline ends. Germline CDR1 reads LNHNV; CDR2 reads YYDKDF (reference sequence). The CDR3 covers 15 residues. This CDR3 is CATSRDLRGANVLTF. CDR3 coding DNA: TGTGCCACCAGCAGAGATCTTAGGGGGGCCAACGTCCTGACTTTC. Using reference TRBV15 and TRBJ2-6 for the parts outside the CDR3, the full variable domain is DAMVIQNPRYQVTQFGKPVTLSCSQTLNHNVMYWYQQKSSQAPKLLFHYYDKDFNNEADTPDNFQSRRPNTSFCFLDIRSPGLGDTAMYLCATSRDLRGANVLTFGAGSRLTVL.

About this clonotype itself: The germline gene is not matched at one end of the junction; a read error may be the cause. V and J are TRBV7-8 and TRBJ1-6, with D maybe TRBD1 (5 bases). This CDR3 comprises 13 residues. Per germline, CDR1 SGHVS and CDR2 FQNEAQ. The CDR3 coding sequence is TGTGCCAGCAGCATACAGGAGGGAAATCCCCTCCATTTT. It translates to CASSIQEGNPLHF.

The sample holds many counts of this clonotype. The chain is built from TRBV6-5 and TRBJ1-6; 10 nucleotides align to TRBD1. Germline V gene lookup returns CDR1 MNHEY and CDR2 SVGAGI. This CDR3 comprises 15 residues. With 0 bases clipped from V and 9 bases from J, the junction kept 2 bases outside the gene matches. CDR3 coding DNA: TGTGCCAGCAGTTACTCCGGGACAGGGGTTTCACCCCTCCACTTT. Protein: CASSYSGTGVSPLHF.

This clonotype has more than one count but fewer than ten. V usage is TRBV29-1 and J usage is TRBJ2-1; D is undetermined. The CDR3 is 16 amino acids. The V end was cut by 4 bases, the J end by 0 bases, with 16 bases between. The germline CDR1 and CDR2 sequences are SQVTM and ANQGSEA. CDR3 sequence (DNA): TGCAGCGTTGCACCTAGGAAGACGGTCTCCTACAATGAGCAGTTCTTC. Translation gives CSVAPRKTVSYNEQFF.

Many counts were recorded for this clonotype. The chain couples TRBV7-8 to TRBJ1-1; D remains unclear. V lost 2 bases to trimming and J lost 1 base, with 5 bases between them. This CDR3 contains 13 residues. Looked up from germline, CDR1 is SGHVS and CDR2 is FQNEAQ. CDR3 sequence reads: CASSLSENTEAFF. Here the CDR3 DNA reads TGTGCCAGCAGCTTATCAGAGAACACTGAAGCTTTCTTT.

About this clonotype: The junction differs from germline at one of its ends, possibly a read error. V is TRBV20-1 and J is TRBJ2-1; 8 nucleotides align to TRBD2. From germline, CDR1 is DFQATT and CDR2 SNEGSKA (reference sequence). There are 15 residues in the CDR3. CDR3: CCARDLGSGVNEQFF. The DNA for the CDR3 is TGCTGTGCTAGAGATCTCGGTAGCGGGGTTAATGAGCAGTTCTTC.

The gene calls are TRBV6-2 or TRBV6-3 and TRBJ2-1; possibly TRBD2 for D (6 bases). CDR1 is MNHEY and CDR2 is SVGEGT in the germline V gene. The CDR3 spans 17 residues. V was pared by 0 bases and J by 0 bases, with 12 bases between. CDR3: CASSYSGAGSSYNEQFF. The CDR3 bases are TGTGCCAGCAGTTACTCGGGAGCGGGTAGCTCCTACAATGAGCAGTTCTTC.

At least ten counts were recorded for this clonotype. The chain recombines TRBV18 with TRBJ2-1, with unresolved D. Germline CDR1 KGHSH, CDR2 LQKENI. V was pared by 1 base and J by 4 bases, with 14 bases between. The CDR3 extends over 16 amino acids. CDR3 residues: CASSPLNSLGYNEQFF. CDR3 nucleotides: TGTGCCAGCTCACCACTAAATAGCCTCGGGTACAATGAGCAGTTCTTC. Looking up the rest from reference TRBV18 and TRBJ2-1 gives the full variable domain: NAGVMQNPRHLVRRRGQEARLRCSPMKGHSHVYWYRQLPEEGLKFMVYLQKENIIDESGMPKERFSAEFPKEGPSILRIQQVVRGDSAAYFCASSPLNSLGYNEQFFGPGTRLTVL.

This clonotype was counted many times. This chain uses TRBV25-1 with TRBJ2-2, with D maybe TRBD2 (6 bases). There are 15 residues in the CDR3. Germline V gene lookup returns CDR1 MGHDK and CDR2 SYGVNS. The ends were cut back, 1 base at V and 6 bases at J, with 12 bases in the middle. CDR3 residues: CASSESRERAGELFF. CDR3 DNA sequence: TGTGCCAGCAGTGAATCCCGGGAGCGGGCCGGGGAGCTGTTTTTT.

This clonotype was detected many times. This chain uses TRBV20-1 with TRBJ2-3, with TRBD2 matching 7 bases. The junction had 12 bases not matched to a gene; V was cut back by 3 bases and J by 0 bases. Germline-derived CDR1 and CDR2 are DFQATT and SNEGSKA (reference sequence). The CDR3 totals 17 residues. The CDR3 coding sequence is TGCAGTGCTAGTCCCCCCCCGGGTAGCGGGAGCACAGATACGCAGTATTTT. Translated, it gives CSASPPPGSGSTDTQYF.

This clonotype was detected many times. The chain has TRBV20-1 and TRBJ1-2; D perhaps matches TRBD1 (6 bases). The length of the CDR3 is 15 residues. The V gene's germline CDR1 is DFQATT and CDR2 SNEGSKA (reference sequence). V lost 6 bases and J lost 1, with 18 bases in between. The CDR3 coding sequence is TGCAGTGCCACAGTAGGGGGGACGAATAACTATGGCTACACCTTC. Residues: CSATVGGTNNYGYTF.

This clonotype was seen repeatedly, ten times or more. The J gene is TRBJ1-6, the V gene TRBV20-1, with D unclear. From germline, CDR1 is DFQATT and CDR2 SNEGSKA (reference sequence). This CDR3 has 15 residues. Trimming pared 3 bases from V and 7 bases from J, leaving 16 bases between. CDR3 bases: TGCAGTGCTAGTGAGAGCGGAAGTATAAATTCACCCCTCCACTTT. Translating gives CSASESGSINSPLHF.

This clonotype was counted between two and nine times. The chain's CDR3 is CASRGLNGAGELFF. The CDR3 DNA reads TGTGCCAGCAGGGGCCTCAACGGCGCCGGGGAGCTGTTTTTT. The V and J genes are TRBV6-1 and TRBJ2-2; no reliable D call. Trimming pared 6 bases from V and 6 bases from J, leaving 14 bases between. The V gene's germline CDR1 is MNHNS and CDR2 SASEGT. The CDR3 covers 14 residues.